Following are 7 T cell receptor beta chains from one sample sequenced in a study of blood T cell repertoires in COVID-19. The data were produced by immunoSEQ multiplex PCR, yet TCRdb's version contains in-frame clones alone and is incomplete. This table holds around 250,000 clones, around nine tenths found once. The sample consisted of peripheral blood. Receptors were obtained from an older woman who had recovered from COVID-19.

The chain joins TRBV6-2 or TRBV6-3 to TRBJ2-2; no firm D call. Germline V gene sequence: CDR1 MNHEY, CDR2 SVGEGT. CDR3 length: 13 residues. Deletions cut 2 bases from V and 1 base from J, with 2 bases between. CDR3 nucleotides: TGTGCCAGCAGTTACCAGAACACCGGGGAGCTGTTTTTT. Translated: CASSYQNTGELFF.

For this clone: One junction end does not reproduce the germline sequence, and a read error may be involved. The genes are TRBV7-7 and TRBJ2-2, with 7 positions matching TRBD2. The CDR3 consists of 15 residues. CDR1 SSHAT and CDR2 FNYEAQ come from the germline V gene (reference sequence). The CDR3 nucleotides are TGTGCTAGCAGCATGAAGCGGGGAAACACCGGGGAGCTGTTTTTT. This codes for CASSMKRGNTGELFF.

This chain connects TRBV2 to TRBJ2-5, with 9 nucleotides matching TRBD1. The germline V gene encodes CDR1 SNHLY and CDR2 FYNNEI. CDR3 size: 15 residues. V gave up 5 bases and J gave up 1 base; unmatched junction bases: 5. The CDR3 sequence is CASSWGQGIQETQYF. CDR3 coding DNA: TGTGCCAGCAGTTGGGGACAGGGCATCCAAGAGACCCAGTACTTC.

The V call is TRBV5-1, the J call TRBJ2-3; unclear D gene. Per germline, CDR1 SGHRS and CDR2 YFSETQ. The CDR3 covers 14 residues. V was trimmed by 0 bases and J by 4 bases, leaving 9 bases between them. This CDR3 reads CASSLVRGADTQYF. CDR3 DNA sequence: TGCGCCAGCAGCTTGGTTAGAGGAGCAGATACGCAGTATTTT.

V and J are TRBV18 and TRBJ2-1; D is undetermined. Trimming removed 2 bases at V and 5 bases at J, with 7 bases between. CDR1 and CDR2 from the germline V gene are KGHSH and LQKENI. The CDR3 runs to 13 residues. In DNA form, the CDR3 reads TGTGCCAGCTCACCAGTGAGTAACAATGAGCAGTTCTTC. It yields the protein CASSPVSNNEQFF.

The chain carries TRBV7-2 and TRBJ2-7, with 10 positions matching TRBD2. This CDR3 contains 14 residues. After removal of 5 bases from V and 6 bases from J, the junction contained 7 bases not matched to a gene. The V gene's germline CDR1 is SGHTA and CDR2 FQGNSA. The CDR3 protein is CASSPAWTSGEQYF. The CDR3 bases are TGTGCCAGCAGCCCTGCCTGGACTAGCGGCGAGCAGTACTTC.

This clone came up a few times. J is TRBJ1-1 and V is TRBV6-5; maybe TRBD1 (6 bases). Germline CDR1 reads MNHEY; CDR2 reads SVGAGI. The CDR3 is 14 amino acids. V was shortened by 0 bases and J by 7 bases, with 12 bases between the two germline ends. DNA of the CDR3: TGTGCCAGCAGTTACTCGGGGACATCCAATGAAGCTTTCTTT. This codes for CASSYSGTSNEAFF.